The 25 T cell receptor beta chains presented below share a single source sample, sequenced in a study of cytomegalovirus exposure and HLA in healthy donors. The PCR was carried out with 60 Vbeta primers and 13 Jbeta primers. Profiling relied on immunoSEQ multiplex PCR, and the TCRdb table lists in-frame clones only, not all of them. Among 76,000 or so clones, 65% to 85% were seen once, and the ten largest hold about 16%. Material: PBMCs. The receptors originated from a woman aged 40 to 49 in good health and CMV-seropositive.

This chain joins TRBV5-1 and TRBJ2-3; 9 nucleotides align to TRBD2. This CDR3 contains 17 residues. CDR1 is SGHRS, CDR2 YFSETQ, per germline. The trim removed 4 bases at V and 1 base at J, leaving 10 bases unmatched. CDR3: CASSPKSAGGGTDTQYF. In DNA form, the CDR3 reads TGCGCCAGCAGCCCTAAATCGGCGGGGGGGGGCACAGATACGCAGTATTTT.

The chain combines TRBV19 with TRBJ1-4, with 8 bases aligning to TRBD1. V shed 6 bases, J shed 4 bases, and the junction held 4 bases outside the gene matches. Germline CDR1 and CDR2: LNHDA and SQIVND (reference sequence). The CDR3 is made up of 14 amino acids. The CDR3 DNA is TGTGCCAGTAGCAGACAGGGGTATAATGAAAAACTGTTTTTT. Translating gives CASSRQGYNEKLFF.

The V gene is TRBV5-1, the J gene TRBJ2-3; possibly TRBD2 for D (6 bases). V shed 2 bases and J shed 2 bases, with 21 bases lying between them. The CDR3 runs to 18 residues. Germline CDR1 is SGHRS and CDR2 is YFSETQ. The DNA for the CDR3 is TGCGCCAGCAGCTTCCAACCACCAAGGGACTTATACACAGATACGCAGTATTTT. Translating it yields CASSFQPPRDLYTDTQYF.

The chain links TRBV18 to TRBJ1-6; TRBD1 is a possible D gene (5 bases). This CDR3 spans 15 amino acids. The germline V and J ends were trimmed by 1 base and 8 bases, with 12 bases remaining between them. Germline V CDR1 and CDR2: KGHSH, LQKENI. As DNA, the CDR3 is TGTGCCAGCTCACCACGTCAGGGCCGGGATTCACCCCTCCACTTT. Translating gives CASSPRQGRDSPLHF.

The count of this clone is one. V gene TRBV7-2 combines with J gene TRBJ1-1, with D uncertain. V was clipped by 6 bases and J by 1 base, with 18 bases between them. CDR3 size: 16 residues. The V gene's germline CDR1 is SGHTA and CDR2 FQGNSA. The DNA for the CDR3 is TGTGCCAGCAGTTCAACGGTCGAGAGCAAGAACACTGAAGCTTTCTTT. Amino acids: CASSSTVESKNTEAFF.

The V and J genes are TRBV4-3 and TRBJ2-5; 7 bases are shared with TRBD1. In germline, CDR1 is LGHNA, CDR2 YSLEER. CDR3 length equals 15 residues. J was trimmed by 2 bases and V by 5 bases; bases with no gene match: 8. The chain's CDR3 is CASSTRDREQETQYF. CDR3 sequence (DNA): TGCGCCAGCAGCACCCGGGACAGAGAACAAGAGACCCAGTACTTC.

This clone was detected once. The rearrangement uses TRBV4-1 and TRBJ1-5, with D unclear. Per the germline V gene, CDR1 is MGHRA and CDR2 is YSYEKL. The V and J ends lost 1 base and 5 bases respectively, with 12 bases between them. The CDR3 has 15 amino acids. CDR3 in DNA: TGCGCCAGCAGCCAAGCGTACGAGAGGGATCAGCCCCAGCATTTT. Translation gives CASSQAYERDQPQHF.

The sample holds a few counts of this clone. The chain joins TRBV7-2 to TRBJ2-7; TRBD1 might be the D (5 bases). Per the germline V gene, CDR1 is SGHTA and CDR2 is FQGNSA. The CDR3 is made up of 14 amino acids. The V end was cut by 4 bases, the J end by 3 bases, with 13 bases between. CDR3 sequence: CASSSQGPGYEQYF. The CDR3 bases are TGTGCCAGCAGCTCCCAGGGCCCCGGCTACGAGCAGTACTTC.

CDR3 coding DNA: TGTGCCAGCAGCGCCCTAATGGGGGGGCCCCAGCATTTT. Amino acids: CASSALMGGPQHF. The chain combines TRBV9 with TRBJ1-5, with a weak D call TRBD1 (5 bases). The CDR3 sequence is 13 residues long. Looked up from germline, CDR1 is SGDLS and CDR2 is YYNGEE. V gave up 3 bases and J gave up 9 bases, with 13 bases separating them.

The CDR3 region is CASSRLAGVKETQYF. The CDR3 nucleotides read TGTGCCAGCAGCCGACTAGCGGGAGTAAAAGAGACCCAGTACTTC. The chain links TRBV6-5 to TRBJ2-5, with 12 bases matching TRBD2. V was clipped by 6 bases and J by 3 bases; unmatched bases: 5. This CDR3 contains 15 residues. The germline CDR1 and CDR2 sequences are MNHEY and SVGAGI.

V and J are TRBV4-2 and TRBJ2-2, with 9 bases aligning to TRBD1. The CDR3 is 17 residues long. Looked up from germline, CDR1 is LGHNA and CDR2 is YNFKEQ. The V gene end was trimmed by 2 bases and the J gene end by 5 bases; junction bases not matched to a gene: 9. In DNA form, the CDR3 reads TGTGCCAGCAGCCAATTTCCTCCGGGACAGGGTACCGGGGAGCTGTTTTTT. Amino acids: CASSQFPPGQGTGELFF.

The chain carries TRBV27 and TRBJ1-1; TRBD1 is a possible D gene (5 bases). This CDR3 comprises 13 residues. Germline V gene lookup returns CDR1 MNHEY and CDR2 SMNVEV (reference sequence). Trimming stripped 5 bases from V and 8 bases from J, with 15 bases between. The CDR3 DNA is TGTGCCAGCAGTCCAGACCCAGGGATAGAAGCTTTCTTT. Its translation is CASSPDPGIEAFF.

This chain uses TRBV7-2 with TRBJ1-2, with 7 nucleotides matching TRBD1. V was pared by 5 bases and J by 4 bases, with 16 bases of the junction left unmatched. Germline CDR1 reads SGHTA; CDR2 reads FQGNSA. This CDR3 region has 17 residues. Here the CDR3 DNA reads TGTGCCAGCAGCCCCGTGCAGGGGGGCAAGGGGGGCTATGGCTACACCTTC. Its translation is CASSPVQGGKGGYGYTF.

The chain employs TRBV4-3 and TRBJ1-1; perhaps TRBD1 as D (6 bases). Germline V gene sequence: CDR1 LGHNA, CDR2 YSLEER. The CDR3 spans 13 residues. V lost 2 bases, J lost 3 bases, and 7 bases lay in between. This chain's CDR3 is CASSQTGYTEAFF. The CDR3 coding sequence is TGCGCCAGCAGCCAAACAGGGTACACTGAAGCTTTCTTT.

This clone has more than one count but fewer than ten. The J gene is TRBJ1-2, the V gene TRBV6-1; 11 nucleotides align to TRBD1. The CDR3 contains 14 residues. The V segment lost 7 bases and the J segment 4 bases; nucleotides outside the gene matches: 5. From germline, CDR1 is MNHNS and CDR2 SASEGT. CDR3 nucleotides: TGTGCCAGCACCCGGGACAGGGGGTCCTATGGCTACACCTTC. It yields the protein CASTRDRGSYGYTF.

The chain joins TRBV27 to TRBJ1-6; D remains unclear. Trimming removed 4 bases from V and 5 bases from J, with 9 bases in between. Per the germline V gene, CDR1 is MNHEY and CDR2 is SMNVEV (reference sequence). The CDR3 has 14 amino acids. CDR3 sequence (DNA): TGTGCCAGCAGTTATGCGGCGAATAATTCACCCCTCCACTTT. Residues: CASSYAANNSPLHF.

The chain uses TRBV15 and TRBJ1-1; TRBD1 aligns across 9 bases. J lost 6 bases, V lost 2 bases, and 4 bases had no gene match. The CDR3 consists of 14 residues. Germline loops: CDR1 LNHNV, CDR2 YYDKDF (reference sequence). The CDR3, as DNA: TGTGCCACCAGCAGAACAGGGGGCTCCCCTGAAGCTTTCTTT. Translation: CATSRTGGSPEAFF.

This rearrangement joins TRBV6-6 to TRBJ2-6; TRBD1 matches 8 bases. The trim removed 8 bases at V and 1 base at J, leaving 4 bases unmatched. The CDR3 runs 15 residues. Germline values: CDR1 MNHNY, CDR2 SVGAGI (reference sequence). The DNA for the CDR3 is TGTGCCAGCCGGCAGGGGGCGTCTGGGGCCAACGTCCTGACTTTC. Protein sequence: CASRQGASGANVLTF.

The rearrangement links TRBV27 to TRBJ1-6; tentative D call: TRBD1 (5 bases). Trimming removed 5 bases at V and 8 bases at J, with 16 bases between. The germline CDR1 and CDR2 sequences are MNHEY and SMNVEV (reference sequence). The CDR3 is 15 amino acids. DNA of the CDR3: TGTGCCAGCAGTACCATATTAGCAGGGTATTCACCCCTCCACTTT. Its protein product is CASSTILAGYSPLHF.

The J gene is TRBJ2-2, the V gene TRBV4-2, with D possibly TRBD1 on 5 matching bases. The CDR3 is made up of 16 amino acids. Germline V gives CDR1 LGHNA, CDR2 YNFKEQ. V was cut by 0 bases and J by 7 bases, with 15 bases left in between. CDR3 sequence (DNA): TGTGCCAGCAGCCAAGATTGGAGCAGGGTAGGCGGGGAGCTGTTTTTT. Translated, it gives CASSQDWSRVGGELFF.

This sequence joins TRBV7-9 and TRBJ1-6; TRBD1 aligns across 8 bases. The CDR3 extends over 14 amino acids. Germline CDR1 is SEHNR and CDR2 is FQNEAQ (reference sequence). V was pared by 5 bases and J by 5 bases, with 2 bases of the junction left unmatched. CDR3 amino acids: CASSQQGDNSPLHF. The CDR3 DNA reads TGTGCCAGCAGCCAACAGGGGGATAATTCACCCCTCCACTTT.

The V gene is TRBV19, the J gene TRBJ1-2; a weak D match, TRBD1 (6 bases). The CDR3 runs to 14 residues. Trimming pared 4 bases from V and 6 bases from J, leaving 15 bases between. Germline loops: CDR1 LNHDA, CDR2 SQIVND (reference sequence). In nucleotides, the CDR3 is TGTGCCAGTAGTAACTTCTTTACAGGGAATGGCTACACCTTC. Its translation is CASSNFFTGNGYTF.

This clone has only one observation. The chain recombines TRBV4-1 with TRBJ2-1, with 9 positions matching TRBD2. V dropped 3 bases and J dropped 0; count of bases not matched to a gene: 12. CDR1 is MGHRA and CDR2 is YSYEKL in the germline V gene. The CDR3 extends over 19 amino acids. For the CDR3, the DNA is TGCGCCAGCAGCCAGATCGCGGGAGGGTTCGGGGGCTCCTACAATGAGCAGTTCTTC. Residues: CASSQIAGGFGGSYNEQFF.

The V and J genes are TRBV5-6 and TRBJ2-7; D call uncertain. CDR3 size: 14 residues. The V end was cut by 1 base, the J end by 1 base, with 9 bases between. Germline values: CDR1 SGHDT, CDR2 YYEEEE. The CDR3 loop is CASSLLTSSYEQYF. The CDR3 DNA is TGTGCCAGCAGCTTGTTAACTTCGTCCTACGAGCAGTACTTC.

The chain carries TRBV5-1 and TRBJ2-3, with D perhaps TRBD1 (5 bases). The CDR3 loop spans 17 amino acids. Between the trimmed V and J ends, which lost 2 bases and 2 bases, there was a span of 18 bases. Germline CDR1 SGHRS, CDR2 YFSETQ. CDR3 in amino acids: CASSFWGQVSVTDTQYF. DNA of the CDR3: TGCGCCAGCAGCTTTTGGGGCCAAGTTTCTGTCACAGATACGCAGTATTTT.